The clone carrying this T cell receptor beta chain was seen more than once but under ten times. Its antigen is unknown. The donors were part of the roughly 120-subject validation cohort, which stood apart from the roughly 730-subject first cohort. The sample originates from a study of cytomegalovirus exposure and HLA in healthy donors. Clones were read by immunoSEQ multiplex PCR, and TCRdb kept only the in-frame ones, dropping some. Of hundreds of thousands of clones in the sample, around 87% were seen once. Whole-study findings and limits: As was reported, the classifier diagnosed cytomegalovirus status with high specificity and sensitivity. A few chains tied to CMV proved CMV antigen-specific in vitro. Usually a TCR sequence was rare, but some public TCRs were found in many donors.

This clonotype was sampled from a woman aged 18-35 years in good health and CMV-seropositive. Sequencing was carried out using PBMCs.

For the CDR3, the DNA is TGTGCCAGTAGTATGGGACAGCGAAACGAGCAGTACTTC. Translating gives CASSMGQRNEQYF. This rearrangement joins TRBV19 to TRBJ2-7; 7 nucleotides line up with TRBD1. The CDR3 is made up of 13 amino acids. From germline, CDR1 is LNHDA and CDR2 SQIVND (reference sequence). The J segment lost 5 bases and the V segment lost 3 bases, leaving 4 bases of the junction unmatched.